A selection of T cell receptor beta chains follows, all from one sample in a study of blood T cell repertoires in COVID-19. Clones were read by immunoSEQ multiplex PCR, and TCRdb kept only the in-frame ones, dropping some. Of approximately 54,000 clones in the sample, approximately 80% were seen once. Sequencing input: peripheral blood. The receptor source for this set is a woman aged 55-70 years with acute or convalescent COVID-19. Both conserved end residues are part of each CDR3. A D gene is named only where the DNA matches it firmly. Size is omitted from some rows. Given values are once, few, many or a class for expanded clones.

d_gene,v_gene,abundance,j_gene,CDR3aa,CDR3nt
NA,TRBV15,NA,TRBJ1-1,CATSRGGGVGNTEAFF,TGTGCCACCAGCAGAGGTGGAGGGGTCGGGAACACTGAAGCTTTCTTT
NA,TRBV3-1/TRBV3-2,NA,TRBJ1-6,CASSQEKSPSSYNSPLHF,TGTGCCAGCAGCCAAGAAAAATCACCCAGCTCCTATAATTCACCCCTCCACTTT
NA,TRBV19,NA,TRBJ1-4,CASSRGRGGDEKLFF,TGTGCCAGTAGTAGGGGCCGGGGAGGAGATGAAAAACTGTTTTTT
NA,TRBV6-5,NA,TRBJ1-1,CASSYRGGFMNTEAFF,TGTGCCAGCAGTTACAGGGGGGGATTCATGAACACTGAAGCTTTCTTT
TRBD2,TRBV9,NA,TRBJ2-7,CASSVGTSGYEQYF,TGTGCCAGCAGCGTAGGGACTAGCGGCTACGAGCAGTACTTC
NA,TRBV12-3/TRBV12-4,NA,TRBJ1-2,CASARGNYGYTF,TGTGCCAGCGCCAGGGGCAACTATGGCTACACCTTC
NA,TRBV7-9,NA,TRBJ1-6,CASSLNREPLHF,TGTGCCAGCAGCTTAAACAGGGAACCCCTCCACTTT
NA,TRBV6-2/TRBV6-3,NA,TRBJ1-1,CASSLTGKHTEAFF,TGTGCCAGCAGTTTAACAGGGAAGCACACTGAAGCTTTCTTT
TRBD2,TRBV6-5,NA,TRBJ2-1,CASRLAGVNEQFF,TGTGCCAGCAGACTAGCGGGGGTAAATGAGCAGTTCTTC
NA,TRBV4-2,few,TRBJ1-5,CASSRNNREGGNQPQHF,TGTGCCAGCAGCCGTAACAACAGGGAAGGAGGCAATCAGCCCCAGCATTTT
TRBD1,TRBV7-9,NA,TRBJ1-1,CASSSPGQGMDFF,TGTGCCAGCAGCTCACCGGGACAGGGGATGGATTTCTTT
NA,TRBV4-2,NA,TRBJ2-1,CASSQVGANEQFF,TGTGCCAGCAGCCAAGTAGGGGCGAATGAGCAGTTCTTC
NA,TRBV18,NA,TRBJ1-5,CASSREGTSNQPQHF,TGTGCCAGCTCACGGGAGGGGACAAGCAATCAGCCCCAGCATTTT
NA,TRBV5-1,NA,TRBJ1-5,CASSLAPDQPQHF,TGCGCCAGCAGCTTGGCCCCAGATCAGCCCCAGCATTTT
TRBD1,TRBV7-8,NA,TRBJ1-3,CASSVQGAEGNTIYF,TGTGCCAGCAGCGTACAGGGGGCGGAAGGAAACACCATATATTTT
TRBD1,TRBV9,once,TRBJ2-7,CASSAGQGRYYEQYF,TGTGCCAGCAGCGCGGGACAGGGAAGATACTACGAGCAGTACTTC
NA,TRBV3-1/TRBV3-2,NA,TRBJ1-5,CASSQDVGDQPQHF,TGTGCCAGCAGCCAAGATGTAGGGGATCAGCCCCAGCATTTT